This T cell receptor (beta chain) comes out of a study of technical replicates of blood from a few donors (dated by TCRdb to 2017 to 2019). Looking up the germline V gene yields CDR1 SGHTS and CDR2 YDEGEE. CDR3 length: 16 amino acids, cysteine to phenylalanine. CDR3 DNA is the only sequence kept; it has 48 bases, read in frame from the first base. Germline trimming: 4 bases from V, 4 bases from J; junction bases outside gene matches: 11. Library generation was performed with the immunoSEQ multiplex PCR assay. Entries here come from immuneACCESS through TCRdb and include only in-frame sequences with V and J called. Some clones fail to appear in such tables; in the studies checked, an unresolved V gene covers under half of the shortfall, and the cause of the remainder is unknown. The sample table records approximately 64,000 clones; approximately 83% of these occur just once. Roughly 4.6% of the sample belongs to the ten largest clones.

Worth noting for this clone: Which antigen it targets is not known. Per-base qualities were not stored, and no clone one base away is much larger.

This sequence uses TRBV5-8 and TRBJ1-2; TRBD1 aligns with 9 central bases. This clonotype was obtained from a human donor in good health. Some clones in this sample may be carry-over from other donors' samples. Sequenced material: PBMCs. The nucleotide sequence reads TGTGCCAGCAGCGGCCGGGACAGGGTGCGGGCCTATGGCTACACCTTC. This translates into CASSGRDRVRAYGYTF.